The T cell receptor beta chain described here comes from a study of cytomegalovirus exposure and HLA in healthy donors. About the study: One earlier analysis, a look at about 179 million T cells, found roughly 120 million unique TCR beta sequences. Findings of the study overall: The study assumed roughly uniform donor sequencing depth for presence/absence analyses.

CDR1 is SGHRS and CDR2 is YFSETQ in the germline V gene. V lost 1 base to trimming and J lost 7 bases, with 12 bases between them. There are 14 residues in the CDR3. Vbeta (60) and Jbeta (13) primers were used in the PCR. Using immunoSEQ multiplex PCR, the repertoire was profiled, and TCRdb retains in-frame clones only, with some absent. The table records approximately 250,000 clones, about 85% of them present only once. Worth noting for this clone: What it binds is unknown.

This TCR was sampled from a girl aged 2 to 10 in good health and CMV-seronegative. Specimen: PBMCs. J is TRBJ1-3 and V is TRBV5-1; D perhaps matches TRBD1 (6 bases). The CDR3: CASSLRGGINTIYF. The DNA of the CDR3 is TGCGCCAGCAGCTTGAGGGGGGGAATCAACACCATATATTTT. Full variable domain (outside the CDR3, taken from reference TRBV5-1 and TRBJ1-3): KAGVTQTPRYLIKTRGQQVTLSCSPISGHRSVSWYQQTPGQGLQFLFEYFSETQRNKGNFPGRFSGRQFSNSRSEMNVSTLELGDSALYLCASSLRGGINTIYFGEGSWLTVV.